This TCR beta chain originates from a study of cytomegalovirus exposure and HLA in healthy donors. PCR primers comprised 60 Vbeta and 13 Jbeta primers. TCRdb's table, derived via immunoSEQ multiplex PCR, lists solely in-frame clones and lacks some. This sample has some 90,000 clones, with around 81% found just once. General study results and limits: Serostatus for CMV was the only available immune exposure information.

Trimming removed 5 bases at V and 6 bases at J, with 7 bases between. Germline CDR1 reads SGHTA; CDR2 reads FQGNSA. CDR3 length equals 12 residues. Regarding this clone: The antigen is unknown.

Specimen: PBMCs. This receptor was taken from a young man in good health and CMV-seronegative. The gene calls are TRBV7-2 and TRBJ2-2, with no clear D. Here the CDR3 DNA reads TGTGCCAGCAGCGTATTTTCCGGGGAGCTGTTTTTT. Protein product: CASSVFSGELFF.